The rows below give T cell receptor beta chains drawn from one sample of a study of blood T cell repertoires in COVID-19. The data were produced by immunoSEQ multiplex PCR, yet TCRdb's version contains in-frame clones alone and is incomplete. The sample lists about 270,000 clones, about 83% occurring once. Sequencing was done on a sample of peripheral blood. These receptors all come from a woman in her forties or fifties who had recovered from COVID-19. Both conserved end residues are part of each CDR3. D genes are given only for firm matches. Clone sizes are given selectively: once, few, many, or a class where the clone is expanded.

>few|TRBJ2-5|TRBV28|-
CASSPMTGLRETQYF
TGTGCCAGCAGCCCTATGACAGGCTTAAGGGAGACCCAGTACTTC
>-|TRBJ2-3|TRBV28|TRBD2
CASSPSGLAGLDTQYF
TGTGCCAGCAGCCCTTCTGGACTAGCGGGGTTAGATACGCAGTATTTT
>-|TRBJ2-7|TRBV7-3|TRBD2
CASSPTSGIYEQYF
TGTGCCAGCAGCCCGACTAGCGGGATCTACGAGCAGTACTTC
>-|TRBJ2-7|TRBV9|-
CASSVGRGPYEQYF
TGTGCCAGCAGCGTAGGGAGGGGACCCTACGAGCAGTACTTC
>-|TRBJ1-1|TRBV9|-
CASSVDLDRNTEAFF
TGTGCCAGCAGCGTAGACTTGGACAGGAACACTGAAGCTTTCTTT
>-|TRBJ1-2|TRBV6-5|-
CARPNAAGKYGYTF
TGTGCCAGACCCAACGCCGCAGGGAAGTATGGCTACACCTTC
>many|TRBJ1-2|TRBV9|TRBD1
CASSGGQGGYYGYTF
TGTGCCAGCAGCGGTGGACAGGGGGGTTACTATGGCTACACCTTC
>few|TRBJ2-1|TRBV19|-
CASKVIGGSSYNEQFF
TGTGCCAGTAAGGTGATTGGAGGGAGTTCCTACAATGAGCAGTTCTTC
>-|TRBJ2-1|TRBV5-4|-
CASSFSSRLDEQFF
TGTGCCAGCAGCTTCTCGTCACGCTTAGATGAGCAGTTCTTC
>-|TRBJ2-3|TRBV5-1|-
CASSLVVSRILDTQYF
TGCGCCAGCAGCTTGGTAGTTAGCCGGATACTGGATACGCAGTATTTT
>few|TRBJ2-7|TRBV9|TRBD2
CASSSLRASGEQYF
TGTGCCAGCAGCTCCCTGAGGGCTAGCGGGGAGCAGTACTTC
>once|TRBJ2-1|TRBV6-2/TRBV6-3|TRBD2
CASSYRLAGGPNEQFF
TGTGCCAGCAGTTACCGCCTAGCGGGAGGGCCCAATGAGCAGTTCTTC
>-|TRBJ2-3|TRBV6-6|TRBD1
CASSLFGQGGNTDTQYF
TGTGCCAGCAGTCTTTTTGGACAGGGCGGAAACACAGATACGCAGTATTTT